The 26 T cell receptor beta chains below all came from one sample that was sequenced in a study of cytomegalovirus exposure and HLA in healthy donors. PCR involved 60 Vbeta and 13 Jbeta primers. The assay was immunoSEQ multiplex PCR, and TCRdb's table has in-frame clones only and misses some. This table holds around 150,000 clones, about 60% found once. Specimen: PBMCs. These receptors were taken from a woman in her fifties or sixties in good health and CMV-seropositive.

This rearrangement joins TRBV30 to TRBJ2-1; no firm D call. The CDR3 runs to 12 residues. V lost 2 bases to trimming and J lost 3 bases, with 5 bases between them. CDR1 is GTSNPN, CDR2 SVGIG, per germline (reference sequence). The CDR3, as DNA: TGTGCCTGGAGTAGACTCTACAATGAGCAGTTCTTC. Its protein is CAWSRLYNEQFF.

This clone was counted once. This chain links TRBV9 with TRBJ2-7; the D gene is possibly TRBD2 (6 bases). The V end was cut by 3 bases, the J end by 7 bases, with 17 bases between. Germline CDR1 and CDR2: SGDLS and YYNGEE. The CDR3 runs 14 residues. The CDR3 spells CASSEGLSPREQYF. CDR3 DNA: TGTGCCAGCAGCGAAGGACTAAGTCCTAGGGAGCAGTACTTC.

The rearrangement uses TRBV27 and TRBJ2-2; D unresolved. CDR3 length: 17 amino acids. Germline loops: CDR1 MNHEY, CDR2 SMNVEV (reference sequence). V lost 2 bases, J lost 4 bases, and 17 bases lay in between. CDR3 nucleotide sequence: TGTGCCAGCAGTTTAAGCCCGCAGGAAATTAGCACCGGGGAGCTGTTTTTT. Translation: CASSLSPQEISTGELFF.

This clone was detected only a few times. This chain joins TRBV4-2 and TRBJ2-3, with 9 bases lining up with TRBD2. Unmatched junction bases numbered 12, after V lost 1 base and J lost 4 bases. The CDR3 contains 18 residues. CDR1 and CDR2 (germline): LGHNA, YNFKEQ. CDR3 residues: CASSQGRSSGKGADTQYF. The CDR3 DNA reads as TGTGCCAGCAGCCAAGGGCGCTCTAGCGGGAAAGGTGCAGATACGCAGTATTTT.

The chain couples TRBV5-1 to TRBJ2-5; a weak D match, TRBD2 (6 bases). The CDR3 runs to 14 residues. The germline V gene encodes CDR1 SGHRS and CDR2 YFSETQ. Trimming took 3 bases from V and 1 from J, leaving 10 bases between them. The CDR3 region is CASSYRLGQETQYF. Here the CDR3 DNA reads TGCGCCAGCAGCTACCGACTAGGCCAAGAGACCCAGTACTTC.

The rearrangement uses TRBV20-1 and TRBJ1-5; D possibly corresponds to TRBD1 (5 bases). V lost 3 bases, J lost 7 bases, and 7 bases lay in between. The CDR3 runs to 11 residues. Germline-derived CDR1 and CDR2 are DFQATT and SNEGSKA (reference sequence). CDR3 DNA: TGCAGTGCTAGGCGGGGGCAGCCCCAGCATTTT. It encodes CSARRGQPQHF.

The chain couples TRBV28 to TRBJ2-7; 14 bases are a match to TRBD2. CDR3 size: 16 residues. J lost 1 base, V lost 10 bases, and 9 bases had no gene match. Germline lookup yields CDR1 MDHEN and CDR2 SYDVKM. The CDR3 region has the DNA TGTGCCACCGCGGGACTAGCGGGAGAGGGTTCCTACGAGCAGTACTTC. Translation: CATAGLAGEGSYEQYF.

Only a few counts were recorded for this clone. The rearrangement links TRBV18 to TRBJ1-2, with D maybe TRBD1 (5 bases). V shed 2 bases and J shed 3 bases, with 19 bases lying between them. Germline-derived CDR1 and CDR2 are KGHSH and LQKENI. This CDR3 is 17 amino acids long. The CDR3 coding sequence is TGTGCCAGCTCACCAACCCGGCTTGGAGGGGAGGACTATGGCTACACCTTC. Translating it yields CASSPTRLGGEDYGYTF.

The chain carries TRBV7-9 and TRBJ2-1, with 8 bases that match TRBD2. V gave up 2 bases and J gave up 5 bases; unmatched junction bases: 11. This CDR3 has 17 amino acids. Germline loops: CDR1 SEHNR, CDR2 FQNEAQ (reference sequence). The CDR3 protein is CASSLRAKRELNNEQFF. DNA of the CDR3: TGTGCCAGCAGCTTACGGGCTAAGCGGGAGCTGAACAATGAGCAGTTCTTC.

The chain carries TRBV6-5 and TRBJ1-2; 7 bases agree with TRBD1. Germline V CDR1 and CDR2: MNHEY, SVGAGI. This CDR3 comprises 14 residues. The V segment lost 5 bases and the J segment 4 bases; nucleotides outside the gene matches: 7. In nucleotides, the CDR3 is TGTGCCAGCAGTCTCGGACAGGCCTCCTATGGCTACACCTTC. Translating gives CASSLGQASYGYTF.

The gene calls are TRBV4-2 and TRBJ2-7, with 11 bases matching TRBD2. The V gene's germline CDR1 is LGHNA and CDR2 YNFKEQ. The CDR3 runs 14 residues. The trim removed 4 bases at V and 2 bases at J, leaving 1 base unmatched. DNA for the CDR3: TGTGCCAGCAGCCCGACTAGCGGGACCTACGAGCAGTACTTC. Residues: CASSPTSGTYEQYF.

The V and J genes are TRBV29-1 and TRBJ2-1, with 7 bases aligning to TRBD1. Germline values: CDR1 SQVTM, CDR2 ANQGSEA. There are 15 residues in the CDR3. Unmatched junction bases numbered 8, after V lost 6 bases and J lost 0 bases. The CDR3 sequence: CSVQLQGSSYNEQFF. The CDR3 DNA follows: TGCAGCGTCCAGCTACAGGGGAGCTCCTACAATGAGCAGTTCTTC.

This clone has only one observation. The gene calls are TRBV6-4 and TRBJ1-5; perhaps TRBD1 as D (5 bases). The CDR3 loop spans 13 amino acids. The germline CDR1 and CDR2 sequences are MRHNA and SNTAGT. With 7 bases removed from V and 4 bases from J, the gap between germline ends came to 11 bases. In DNA form, the CDR3 reads TGTGCCAGCACCTTGGGGGGGAATCAGCCCCAGCATTTT. Protein sequence: CASTLGGNQPQHF.

This clone was observed a handful of times. The chain couples TRBV28 to TRBJ2-7; 7 bases fit TRBD2. The V segment lost 7 bases and the J segment 3 bases; nucleotides outside the gene matches: 6. The CDR3 is 13 amino acids. Germline V gives CDR1 MDHEN, CDR2 SYDVKM. CDR3 residues: CASTRGDIYEQYF. The CDR3 nucleotides read TGTGCCAGCACCCGGGGGGATATCTACGAGCAGTACTTC.

This chain connects TRBV6-6 to TRBJ2-1, with D unclear. The CDR3 runs to 12 residues. Germline assignment: CDR1 MNHNY and CDR2 SVGAGI (reference sequence). V was shortened by 2 bases and J by 5 bases, with 4 bases between the two germline ends. CDR3 bases: TGTGCCAGCAGTTACGAGGACAATGAGCAGTTCTTC. This codes for CASSYEDNEQFF.

This clone was counted between two and nine times. The rearrangement joins TRBV29-1 to TRBJ2-7, with 8 bases aligning to TRBD1. CDR1 and CDR2 (germline): SQVTM, ANQGSEA. V trimming: 2 bases; J trimming: 2 bases; junction bases outside the gene matches: 5. This CDR3 has 14 residues. The DNA for the CDR3 is TGCAGCGTTGAATCCGACAGGGGTGCCTACGAGCAGTACTTC. This sequence encodes CSVESDRGAYEQYF.

This clone was observed a few times. Other DNA sequences in this specimen translate into the identical CDR3. The chain recombines TRBV7-9 with TRBJ2-3, with 7 bases aligning to TRBD2. Germline V gene data show CDR1 as SEHNR and CDR2 as FQNEAQ (reference sequence). Trimming cost V 4 bases and J 10 bases; bases outside gene matches: 8. The CDR3 loop spans 13 amino acids. CDR3 nucleotide sequence: TGTGCCAGCAGCTCTAAGCCGACTAGCCCGCAGTATTTT. Translation: CASSSKPTSPQYF.

This clone was detected only a few times. This chain links TRBV7-9 with TRBJ2-1; 11 bases align to TRBD2. Trimming cost V 3 bases and J 7 bases; bases outside gene matches: 8. The CDR3 extends over 16 amino acids. CDR1 and CDR2 from the germline V gene are SEHNR and FQNEAQ (reference sequence). For the CDR3, the DNA is TGTGCCAGCAGCTTCCCTAGCGGGAGGTCTGAGAATGAGCAGTTCTTC. Encoded protein: CASSFPSGRSENEQFF. The full variable domain, completed using reference TRBV7-9 and TRBJ2-1, is DTGVSQNPRHKITKRGQNVTFRCDPISEHNRLYWYRQTLGQGPEFLTYFQNEAQLEKSRLLSDRFSAERPKGSFSTLEIQRTEQGDSAMYLCASSFPSGRSENEQFFGPGTRLTVL.

This clone was counted between two and nine times. The chain is built from TRBV5-6 and TRBJ2-7; D remains unclear. V lost 0 bases and J lost 3, with 10 bases in between. Germline V lookup: CDR1 SGHDT, CDR2 YYEEEE. The CDR3 has 14 residues. CDR3 sequence: CASSLGHLGYEQYF. The CDR3 DNA follows: TGTGCCAGCAGCTTGGGACACTTGGGCTACGAGCAGTACTTC.

The chain recombines TRBV28 with TRBJ1-1; no clear D gene. This CDR3 contains 14 residues. The V end was cut by 5 bases, the J end by 0 bases, with 10 bases between. The germline V gene encodes CDR1 MDHEN and CDR2 SYDVKM. The CDR3 sequence: CASSPHGMNTEAFF. The CDR3 DNA reads as TGTGCCAGCAGTCCTCACGGGATGAACACTGAAGCTTTCTTT.

The chain recombines TRBV10-3 with TRBJ1-4, with a tentative D call TRBD1 (6 bases). This CDR3 comprises 16 residues. V lost 2 bases to trimming and J lost 8 bases, with 18 bases between them. CDR1 ENHRY and CDR2 SYGVKD come from the germline V gene. The DNA for the CDR3 is TGTGCCATCAGTGAGACTAGTAGTCAGGGGAGAGAAAAACTGTTTTTT. Translating it yields CAISETSSQGREKLFF.

The CDR3 sequence is CASSPPGLAEYNEQFF. In nucleotides, the CDR3 is TGTGCCAGCTCACCTCCCGGACTAGCGGAATACAATGAGCAGTTCTTC. V is TRBV18 and J is TRBJ2-1; TRBD2 matches 10 bases. Germline V lookup: CDR1 KGHSH, CDR2 LQKENI. This CDR3 has 16 amino acids. Unmatched junction bases numbered 6, after V lost 3 bases and J lost 4 bases. The complete variable domain, with remaining parts taken from reference TRBV18 and TRBJ2-1, reads NAGVMQNPRHLVRRRGQEARLRCSPMKGHSHVYWYRQLPEEGLKFMVYLQKENIIDESGMPKERFSAEFPKEGPSILRIQQVVRGDSAAYFCASSPPGLAEYNEQFFGPGTRLTVL.

In its sample, this clone was seen a few times. The CDR3 DNA reads as TGTGCCTGGACCGGAGGACGGATTGAGCAGTTCTTC. It is translated as CAWTGGRIEQFF. V and J are TRBV30 and TRBJ2-1; possibly TRBD2 for D (5 bases). Deletions cut 4 bases from V and 9 bases from J, with 13 bases between. The length of the CDR3 is 12 residues. Germline V lookup: CDR1 GTSNPN, CDR2 SVGIG (reference sequence).

The genes are TRBV6-5 and TRBJ2-2; 7 nucleotides align to TRBD1. Germline CDR1 and CDR2: MNHEY and SVGAGI. The CDR3 covers 15 residues. V dropped 0 bases and J dropped 4; count of bases not matched to a gene: 2. For the CDR3, the DNA is TGTGCCAGCAGTTACTCAGGGGGCCTCACCGGGGAGCTGTTTTTT. Protein: CASSYSGGLTGELFF.

The V gene is TRBV15, the J gene TRBJ1-3, with 9 bases fitting TRBD1. V shed 11 bases and J 0 bases; nucleotides not matched to a gene: 8. Germline CDR1 LNHNV, CDR2 YYDKDF (reference sequence). This CDR3 contains 15 residues. The CDR3 DNA sequence: TGTGCCTCCCAGACAGGGGGGCCCTCTGGAAACACCATATATTTT. It is translated as CASQTGGPSGNTIYF.

The V call is TRBV28, the J call TRBJ2-7; possible D gene TRBD2, 7 bases. V was trimmed by 3 bases and J by 5 bases, leaving 20 bases between them. Germline V gene lookup returns CDR1 MDHEN and CDR2 SYDVKM. CDR3 length equals 16 residues. CDR3 protein: CASSFGEASGDNEQYF. CDR3 bases: TGTGCCAGCAGTTTTGGAGAAGCCAGCGGGGACAACGAGCAGTACTTC.